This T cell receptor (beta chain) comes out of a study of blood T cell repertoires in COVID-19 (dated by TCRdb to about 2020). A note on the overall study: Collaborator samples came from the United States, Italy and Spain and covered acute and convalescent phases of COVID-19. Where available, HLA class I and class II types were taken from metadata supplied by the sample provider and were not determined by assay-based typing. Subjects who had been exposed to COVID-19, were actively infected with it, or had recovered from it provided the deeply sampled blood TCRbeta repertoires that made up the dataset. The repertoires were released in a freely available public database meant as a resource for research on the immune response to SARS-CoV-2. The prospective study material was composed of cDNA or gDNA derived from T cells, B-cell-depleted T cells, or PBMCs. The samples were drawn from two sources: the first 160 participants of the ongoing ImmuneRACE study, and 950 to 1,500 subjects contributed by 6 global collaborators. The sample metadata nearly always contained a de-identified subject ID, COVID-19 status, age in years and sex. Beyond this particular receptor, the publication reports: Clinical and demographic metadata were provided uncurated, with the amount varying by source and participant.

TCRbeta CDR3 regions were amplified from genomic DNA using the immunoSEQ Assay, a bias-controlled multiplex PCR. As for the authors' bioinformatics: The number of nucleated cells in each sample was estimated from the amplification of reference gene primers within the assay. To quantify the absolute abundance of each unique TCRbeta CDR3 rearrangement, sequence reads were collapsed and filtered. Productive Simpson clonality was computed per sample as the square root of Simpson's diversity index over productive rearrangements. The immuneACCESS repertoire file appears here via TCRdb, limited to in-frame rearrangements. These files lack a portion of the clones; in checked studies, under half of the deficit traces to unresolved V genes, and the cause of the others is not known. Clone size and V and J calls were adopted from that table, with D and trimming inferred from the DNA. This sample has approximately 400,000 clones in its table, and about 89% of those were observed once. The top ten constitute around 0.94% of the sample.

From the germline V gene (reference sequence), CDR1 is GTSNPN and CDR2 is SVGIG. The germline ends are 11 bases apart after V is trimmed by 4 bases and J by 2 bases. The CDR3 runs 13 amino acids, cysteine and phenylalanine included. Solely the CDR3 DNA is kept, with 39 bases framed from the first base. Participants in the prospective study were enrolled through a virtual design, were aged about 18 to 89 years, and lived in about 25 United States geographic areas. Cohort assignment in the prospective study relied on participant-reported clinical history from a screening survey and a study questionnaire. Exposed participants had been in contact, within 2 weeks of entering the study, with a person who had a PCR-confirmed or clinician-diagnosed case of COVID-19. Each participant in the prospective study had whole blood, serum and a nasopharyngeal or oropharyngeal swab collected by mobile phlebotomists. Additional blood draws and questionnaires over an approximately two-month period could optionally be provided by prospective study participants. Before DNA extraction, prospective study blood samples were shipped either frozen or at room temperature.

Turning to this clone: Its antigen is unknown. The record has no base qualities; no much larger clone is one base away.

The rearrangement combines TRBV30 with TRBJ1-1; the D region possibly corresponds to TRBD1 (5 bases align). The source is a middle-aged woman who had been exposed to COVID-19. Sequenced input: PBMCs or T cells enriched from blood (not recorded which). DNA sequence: TGTGCCTGGACCAGACAGTCTAACACTGAAGCTTTCTTT. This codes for CAWTRQSNTEAFF.